The rows below give T cell receptor beta chains drawn from one sample of a study of control samples from healthy donors and cancer patients. The protocol was immunoSEQ multiplex PCR, while the TCRdb copy is restricted to in-frame clones and leaves out a portion. The sample includes 150,000 to 200,000 clones, 85% to 95% seen only once; the top ten take over 1.3%. Sequenced material: blood. The receptors stem from a man younger than 35 in good health. CDR3s include the opening cysteine and the closing phenylalanine or tryptophan. A D gene is named only where the DNA matches it firmly. Clone sizes are given selectively: once, few, many, or a class where the clone is expanded.

abundance	v_gene	d_gene	len	j_gene	CDR3aa	CDR3nt
NA	TRBV18	TRBD1	14	TRBJ2-7	CASSPRQGAYEQYF	TGTGCCAGCTCACCTCGACAGGGGGCCTACGAGCAGTACTTC
NA	TRBV10-2	TRBD1	15	TRBJ1-4	CASSERNRGNEKLFF	TGCGCCAGCAGTGAGAGGAACAGGGGTAATGAAAAACTGTTTTTT
NA	TRBV4-2	NA	15	TRBJ2-1	CASSQTPGGHNEQFF	TGTGCCAGCAGCCAAACTCCAGGGGGGCACAATGAGCAGTTCTTC
NA	TRBV5-1	TRBD2	14	TRBJ2-7	CASSFGSGTYEQYF	TGCGCCAGCAGCTTTGGTAGCGGGACCTACGAGCAGTACTTC
NA	TRBV24-1	NA	15	TRBJ2-3	CATSDFGGRADTQYF	TGTGCCACCAGTGATTTTGGGGGGCGAGCAGATACGCAGTATTTT
NA	TRBV5-1	NA	16	TRBJ2-3	CASNARGAALTDTQYF	TGCGCCAGCAACGCTCGGGGGGCCGCATTGACAGATACGCAGTATTTT
NA	TRBV6-5	NA	15	TRBJ2-3	CASLGLSPSTDTQYF	TGTGCCAGCTTGGGACTTTCTCCTAGCACAGATACGCAGTATTTT
NA	TRBV12-3/TRBV12-4	NA	13	TRBJ1-5	CASSRSPPQPQHF	TGTGCCAGCAGCCGAAGTCCCCCTCAGCCCCAGCATTTT
NA	TRBV5-4	TRBD1	15	TRBJ2-2	CASSLGQGATGELFF	TGTGCCAGCAGCCTGGGGCAGGGGGCGACCGGGGAGCTGTTTTTT
NA	TRBV18	TRBD1	14	TRBJ1-2	CASSPGTGENGYTF	TGTGCCAGCTCACCCGGGACAGGGGAGAATGGCTACACCTTC
NA	TRBV4-1	NA	14	TRBJ1-6	CASSPGSNNSPLHF	TGCGCCAGCAGTCCTGGGTCTAATAATTCACCCCTCCACTTT
NA	TRBV2	TRBD1	15	TRBJ1-5	CASSPTGFGNQPQHF	TGTGCCAGCAGTCCGACAGGGTTCGGTAATCAGCCCCAGCATTTT
NA	TRBV29-1	TRBD1	12	TRBJ1-1	CSVKRTGIEAFF	TGCAGCGTTAAACGGACAGGGATTGAAGCTTTCTTT
NA	TRBV5-4	NA	16	TRBJ1-4	CASSLLVAGSYEKLFF	TGTGCCAGCAGCCTCCTTGTGGCTGGTTCATATGAAAAACTGTTTTTT
NA	TRBV9	TRBD1	14	TRBJ2-7	CASSVTGDLYEQYF	TGTGCCAGCAGCGTAACAGGGGACCTCTACGAGCAGTACTTC
NA	TRBV5-1	TRBD1	14	TRBJ2-5	CASSVGDSKETQYF	TGCGCCAGCAGCGTCGGGGACAGTAAAGAGACCCAGTACTTC
NA	TRBV9	NA	14	TRBJ1-6	CASSVGLPVSPLHF	TGTGCCAGCAGCGTTGGACTGCCCGTCTCACCCCTCCACTTT
NA	TRBV5-1	NA	14	TRBJ2-3	CASSLVSTTDTQYF	TGCGCCAGCAGCTTGGTTAGCACCACAGATACGCAGTATTTT
NA	TRBV9	NA	14	TRBJ1-6	CASNVGDYNSPLHF	TGTGCCAGCAACGTAGGGGACTATAATTCACCCCTCCACTTT
NA	TRBV6-5	NA	16	TRBJ1-1	CASSYGGSRRNTEAFF	TGTGCCAGCAGTTACGGGGGGAGCAGGAGGAACACTGAAGCTTTCTTT
NA	TRBV27	NA	17	TRBJ2-6	CASSRTGRESGANVLTF	TGTGCCAGCAGTCGGACAGGGCGGGAGTCTGGGGCCAACGTCCTGACTTTC
NA	TRBV18	NA	14	TRBJ1-4	CASSRGSSNEKLFF	TGTGCCAGCTCTAGAGGGAGTTCGAATGAAAAACTGTTTTTT
NA	TRBV7-2	NA	15	TRBJ1-2	CASSLVWGPNYGYTF	TGTGCCAGCAGCTTAGTTTGGGGCCCGAACTATGGCTACACCTTC
NA	TRBV7-9	NA	13	TRBJ2-1	CASSQDSYNEQFF	TGTGCCAGCAGCCAGGACAGCTACAATGAGCAGTTCTTC
NA	TRBV11-2	NA	13	TRBJ2-5	CASSLSSRETQYF	TGTGCCAGCAGCTTAAGTAGCCGGGAGACCCAGTACTTC
NA	TRBV29-1	NA	18	TRBJ2-6	CSVEDRAGVLSGANVLTF	TGCAGCGTTGAAGATAGGGCAGGGGTACTCTCTGGGGCCAACGTCCTGACTTTC
NA	TRBV27	NA	14	TRBJ1-1	CASRLDRLNTEAFF	TGTGCCAGCAGACTAGACAGACTGAACACTGAAGCTTTCTTT
NA	TRBV20-1	NA	10	TRBJ2-3	CSVKLGTQYF	TGCAGTGTAAAGCTAGGCACGCAGTATTTT
NA	TRBV6-1	TRBD1	16	TRBJ1-2	CASSEASAGGDYGYTF	TGTGCCAGCAGTGAAGCATCGGCAGGGGGAGACTATGGCTACACCTTC
NA	TRBV2	TRBD1	14	TRBJ1-2	CASRGDRGLGGYTF	TGTGCCAGCAGGGGGGACAGGGGGCTCGGTGGCTACACCTTC
NA	TRBV18	TRBD1	17	TRBJ1-3	CASSPPSGTGSGNTIYF	TGTGCCAGCTCACCACCTTCCGGGACAGGGTCGGGAAACACCATATATTTT
NA	TRBV24-1	NA	17	TRBJ2-3	CATSDPLGGASTDTQYF	TGTGCCACCAGTGATCCCCTGGGGGGGGCTAGCACAGATACGCAGTATTTT
NA	TRBV25-1	TRBD1	15	TRBJ1-6	CASSDRGNGNSPLHF	TGTGCCAGCAGTGACAGGGGGAACGGGAATTCACCCCTCCACTTT
NA	TRBV18	NA	18	TRBJ1-6	CASSPKGGSSGDNSPLHF	TGTGCCAGCTCACCGAAGGGGGGGTCCTCTGGGGATAATTCACCCCTCCACTTT
NA	TRBV18	NA	18	TRBJ2-1	CASSPLVFGGSSYNEQFF	TGTGCCAGCTCACCATTGGTATTTGGGGGTAGCTCCTACAATGAGCAGTTCTTC
NA	TRBV5-1	TRBD1	17	TRBJ2-2	CASSLQVPGQGTGELFF	TGCGCCAGCAGCTTGCAGGTACCGGGACAGGGGACCGGGGAGCTGTTTTTT
NA	TRBV7-9	NA	12	TRBJ1-1	CASSSPNTEAFF	TGTGCCAGCAGCTCCCCGAACACTGAAGCTTTCTTT
NA	TRBV5-1	TRBD2	16	TRBJ2-3	CASSWTSGGGTDTQYF	TGCGCCAGCAGCTGGACTAGCGGGGGAGGGACAGATACGCAGTATTTT
once	TRBV18	NA	16	TRBJ2-1	CASSPATGNLNNEQFF	TGTGCCAGCTCACCCGCGACAGGAAACTTAAACAATGAGCAGTTCTTC
NA	TRBV7-9	NA	13	TRBJ2-7	CASSTGFSYEQYF	TGTGCCAGCAGCACGGGGTTCTCCTACGAGCAGTACTTC
NA	TRBV5-1	TRBD2	13	TRBJ2-1	CASSRLAGDEQFF	TGCGCCAGCAGCCGACTAGCGGGGGACGAGCAGTTCTTC
NA	TRBV18	NA	13	TRBJ1-4	CASFPQGWEKLFF	TGTGCCAGCTTTCCCCAGGGTTGGGAAAAACTGTTTTTT
NA	TRBV7-9	NA	14	TRBJ1-1	CASSRRTGGTEAFF	TGTGCCAGCAGCCGAAGGACGGGGGGCACTGAAGCTTTCTTT